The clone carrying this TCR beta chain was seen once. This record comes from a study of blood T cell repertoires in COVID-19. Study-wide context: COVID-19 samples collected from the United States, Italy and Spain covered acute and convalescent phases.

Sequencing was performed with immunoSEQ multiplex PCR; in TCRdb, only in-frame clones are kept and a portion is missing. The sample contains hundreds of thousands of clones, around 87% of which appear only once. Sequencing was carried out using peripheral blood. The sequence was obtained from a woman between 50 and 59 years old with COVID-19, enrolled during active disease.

The DNA of the CDR3 is TGCGCCAGCAGCAGGGGATGGGGGCGCACTGAAGCTTTCTTT. This translates into CASSRGWGRTEAFF. The rearrangement links TRBV5-1 to TRBJ1-1, with D perhaps matching TRBD1 (6 bases). Germline lookup yields CDR1 SGHRS and CDR2 YFSETQ. The CDR3 has 14 residues. V dropped 4 bases and J dropped 4 bases, with 14 bases sitting between them. Full variable domain (outside the CDR3, taken from reference TRBV5-1 and TRBJ1-1): KAGVTQTPRYLIKTRGQQVTLSCSPISGHRSVSWYQQTPGQGLQFLFEYFSETQRNKGNFPGRFSGRQFSNSRSEMNVSTLELGDSALYLCASSRGWGRTEAFFGQGTRLTVV.